These 5 T cell receptor beta chains came from one sample sequenced in a study of blood T cell repertoires in COVID-19. Data came from immunoSEQ multiplex PCR; TCRdb stores just in-frame clones and leaves some out. The sample yields a few hundred thousand clones, roughly nine tenths seen once. The source material was peripheral blood. The receptor set was obtained from a woman aged 30 to 39 with COVID-19, enrolled during active disease.

V and J are TRBV15 and TRBJ2-2; TRBD2 matches at 15 bases. Germline lookup yields CDR1 LNHNV and CDR2 YYDKDF (reference sequence). The CDR3 is 19 amino acids. J lost 0 bases, V lost 3 bases, and 5 bases had no gene match. Here the CDR3 reads CATSRGLAGGRANTGELFF. CDR3 in DNA: TGTGCCACCAGCAGGGGACTAGCGGGAGGTCGGGCGAACACCGGGGAGCTGTTTTTT.

The rearrangement links TRBV10-3 to TRBJ2-1, with D perhaps matching TRBD2 (6 bases). Germline V lookup: CDR1 ENHRY, CDR2 SYGVKD. This CDR3 spans 16 amino acids. V was trimmed by 10 bases and J by 7 bases, leaving 26 bases between them. CDR3 loop: CATLRARRAEPNEQFF. The CDR3 DNA is TGTGCCACCCTCCGGGCCCGGAGGGCCGAACCTAATGAGCAGTTCTTC.

The DNA for the CDR3 is TGTGCCAGCAGCCGAAGGGGAGGGGCGTTGGGAGATACGCAGTATTTT. Protein sequence: CASSRRGGALGDTQYF. The chain joins TRBV27 to TRBJ2-3, with TRBD2 matching 7 bases. There are 16 residues in the CDR3. CDR1 and CDR2 from the germline V gene are MNHEY and SMNVEV (reference sequence). V was pared by 6 bases and J by 5 bases, with 14 bases of the junction left unmatched.

The CDR3, as DNA: TGTGCCAGCAGCTTAGCCCAACCGGGGTGGGACTATGGCTACACCTTC. Protein product: CASSLAQPGWDYGYTF. The rearrangement links TRBV13 to TRBJ1-2, with unresolved D. The V and J ends lost 1 base and 3 bases respectively, with 15 bases between them. The CDR3 extends over 16 amino acids. Per germline, CDR1 PRHDT and CDR2 FYEKMQ (reference sequence).

This clone has a single count. V and J are TRBV13 and TRBJ2-7, with D perhaps matching TRBD2 (6 bases). The ends were cut back, 5 bases at V and 3 bases at J, with 17 bases in the middle. Per germline, CDR1 PRHDT and CDR2 FYEKMQ (reference sequence). This CDR3 comprises 15 residues. The CDR3 sequence: CASSPGGRAVYEQYF. In DNA, the CDR3 is TGTGCCAGCAGCCCCGGGGGTCGCGCTGTCTACGAGCAGTACTTC.